This T cell receptor beta chain stems from a study of T cell clonotyping in hematopoietic cell transplantation. Some clones are missing from TCRdb's copy, which holds only in-frame ones; the method was immunoSEQ multiplex PCR. This sample has some 1,900 clones, with approximately 93% found just once. The CDR3 runs 16 residues. The germline V gene encodes CDR1 SGHDT and CDR2 YYEEEE. Trimming removed 7 bases from V and 0 bases from J, with 14 bases in between. Indicated time point: recipient sample about 28 days before transplant, after cytoreduction. The chain links TRBV5-6 to TRBJ2-6, with D perhaps being TRBD1 or TRBD2 (5 bases each). This material consisted of peripheral blood mononuclear cells, taken before stem cell transplant. This clonotype originated in a woman aged 45-65 years with acute myeloid leukemia. Some clones in this sample may be carry-over from other donors' samples. The CDR3 spells CASGSWGSSGANVLTF. CDR3 nucleotide sequence: TGTGCCAGCGGCTCCTGGGGGAGCTCTGGGGCCAACGTCCTGACTTTC.